The next 25 T cell receptor beta chains were all read from a single sample in a study of blood T cells in healthy people across ages. Primers used in a second PCR of roughly 6 to 12 cycles were a sample-barcoded 5' primer and a J-beta primer mix. TCRdb re-called the 5' RACE reads through MiXCR, storing one row per CDR3 protein. The sample lists approximately 730,000 distinct CDR3 sequences, less than 70% occurring once. Input material: blood. Source of these receptors: a man aged 80 or over in good health.

This clonotype has only a few counts. The gene calls are TRBV28 and TRBJ1-2; 12 bases are a match to TRBD1. CDR3 length: 17 amino acids. The trim removed 5 bases at V and 4 bases at J, leaving 11 bases unmatched. The germline V gene has CDR1 MDHEN and CDR2 SYDVKM. In nucleotides, the CDR3 is TGTGCCAGCAGTACTCCCTCCGGGACAGGGGGCGGCTATGGCTACACCTTC. Residues: CASSTPSGTGGGYGYTF.

This rearrangement joins TRBV6-6 to TRBJ1-2, with a weak D call TRBD1 (6 bases). The CDR3 has 14 amino acids. Germline V gives CDR1 MNHNY, CDR2 SVGAGI (reference sequence). V gave up 8 bases and J gave up 7 bases, with 20 bases separating them. Here the CDR3 reads CASLQGGIACGYTF. CDR3 coding DNA: TGTGCCAGCCTCCAAGGGGGGATTGCCTGTGGCTACACCTTC.

There are a few counts of this clonotype. V gene TRBV7-8 combines with J gene TRBJ2-5; D not resolved. There are 15 residues in the CDR3. CDR1 and CDR2 (germline): SGHVS, FQNEAQ. With 0 bases removed from V and 4 bases from J, the gap between germline ends came to 12 bases. CDR3 residues: CASSLAEQPLETQYF. The CDR3, as DNA: TGTGCCAGCAGCTTAGCGGAGCAACCCCTAGAGACCCAGTACTTC.

This clonotype appeared a single time. This chain joins TRBV9 and TRBJ2-3, with D tentatively TRBD2 (6 bases). The CDR3 runs 16 residues. The V gene lost 1 base and the J gene lost 0 bases, with 12 bases spanning the gap. Germline V gene sequence: CDR1 SGDLS, CDR2 YYNGEE. In nucleotides, the CDR3 is TGTGCCAGCAGCGTATCTACTAGCCGGAGCACAGATACGCAGTATTTT. This encodes CASSVSTSRSTDTQYF.

In its sample, this clonotype was seen a few times. The chain couples TRBV15 to TRBJ2-4, with TRBD1 matching over 10 bases. The CDR3 spans 15 residues. V lost 2 bases, J lost 6 bases, and 4 bases stayed unmatched. From germline, CDR1 is LNHNV and CDR2 YYDKDF (reference sequence). DNA of the CDR3: TGTGCCACCAGCAGATCGACAGGGGGCCCAAACATTCAGTACTTC. Its protein product is CATSRSTGGPNIQYF.

The V gene is TRBV7-3, the J gene TRBJ2-1; D gene ambiguous. Germline V CDR1 and CDR2: SGHTA, FQGTGA. The V gene lost 5 bases and the J gene lost 7 bases, with 18 bases spanning the gap. The CDR3 has 15 amino acids. The CDR3 nucleotides are TGTGCCAGCAGCCCAGCCTCAGGCGCGATTAATGAGCAGTTCTTC. Amino acids: CASSPASGAINEQFF.

This clonotype turned up a few times. The J gene is TRBJ2-5, the V gene TRBV7-2; the D is unclear. Germline V gene lookup returns CDR1 SGHTA and CDR2 FQGNSA. The CDR3 consists of 16 residues. V dropped 2 bases and J dropped 2 bases, with 15 bases sitting between them. Here the CDR3 DNA reads TGTGCCAGCAGCTTACAATGGGCAGACGGTCAAGAGACCCAGTACTTC. It is translated as CASSLQWADGQETQYF.

The genes are TRBV7-6 and TRBJ1-4, with D possibly matching TRBD1 (5 bases). The germline gives CDR1 SGHVS, CDR2 FNYEAQ. V gave up 5 bases and J gave up 7 bases, with 14 bases separating them. The length of the CDR3 is 14 residues. The CDR3 here is CASSPPGLSEKLFF. CDR3 nucleotides: TGTGCCAGCAGCCCACCAGGGCTGAGTGAAAAACTGTTTTTT.

This chain links TRBV5-5 with TRBJ1-6, with 7 bases matching TRBD1. The CDR3 is made up of 13 amino acids. Germline assignment: CDR1 SGHKS and CDR2 YYEKEE (reference sequence). V lost 5 bases to trimming and J lost 11 bases; unmatched junction nucleotides: 7. The CDR3 DNA follows: TGTGCCAGCAGAGGGGACAGCCGTCCACCCCTCCACTTT. Amino acid sequence: CASRGDSRPPLHF.

This clonotype has just a few counts. V gene TRBV29-1 combines with J gene TRBJ2-5; D ambiguous. Between the trimmed V and J ends, which lost 3 bases and 5 bases, there was a span of 10 bases. Looked up from germline, CDR1 is SQVTM and CDR2 is ANQGSEA. The CDR3 sequence is 12 residues long. Here the CDR3 reads CSVENSAETQYF. DNA of the CDR3: TGCAGCGTTGAGAACAGCGCTGAGACCCAGTACTTC.

The chain recombines TRBV6-6 with TRBJ2-3, with D unclear. The CDR3 is 15 residues long. V gave up 8 bases and J gave up 3 bases, with 18 bases separating them. Looked up from germline, CDR1 is MNHNY and CDR2 is SVGAGI (reference sequence). The CDR3 loop is CASGPRWPATDTQYF. For the CDR3, the DNA is TGTGCCAGCGGTCCTCGCTGGCCAGCTACAGATACGCAGTATTTT.

V gene TRBV29-1 combines with J gene TRBJ2-7; 15 nucleotides agree with TRBD2. The CDR3 runs to 15 residues. V gave up 6 bases and J gave up 4 bases; unmatched junction bases: 7. Germline CDR1 and CDR2: SQVTM and ANQGSEA. The CDR3 loop is CSVGGLAGGMYEQYF. CDR3 in DNA: TGCAGCGTCGGTGGACTAGCGGGAGGGATGTACGAGCAGTACTTC.

The J gene is TRBJ2-4, the V gene TRBV6-5; a weak D match, TRBD2 (7 bases). The J call may be wrong; the DNA end is better matched by TRBJ2-7. Per the germline V gene, CDR1 is MNHEY and CDR2 is SVGAGI. This CDR3 is 13 amino acids long. The CDR3 nucleotides read TGTGCCAGCAGCCGAAGGGGGGGGTACGAGCAGTACTTC. Translated, it gives CASSRRGGYEQYF.

This chain links TRBV6-2 or TRBV6-3 with TRBJ1-2, with a tentative D call TRBD1 (6 bases). This CDR3 comprises 14 residues. CDR1 and CDR2 (germline): MNHEY, SVGEGT. Trimming removed 0 bases from V and 4 bases from J, with 9 bases in between. The CDR3 bases are TGTGCCAGCAGTTACTCCTCGACAGGCTATGGCTACACCTTC. This translates into CASSYSSTGYGYTF.

The genes are TRBV20-1 and TRBJ2-7; D is uncertain. The J call may be in error: the DNA end matches TRBJ2-5 better. Germline lookup yields CDR1 DFQATT and CDR2 SNEGSKA (reference sequence). The CDR3 extends over 14 amino acids. The CDR3 is CSARDGDRPETQYF. In DNA, the CDR3 is TGCAGTGCTAGAGATGGGGATAGACCAGAGACCCAGTACTTC.

This clonotype was found many times. A much larger clone differs by one base, so this may be a read error. The CDR3 coding sequence is TGTGCCAGCAGTTGTTACGAGTCCTACGAGCAGTACTTC. Encoded protein: CASSCYESYEQYF. The chain uses TRBV12-3 or TRBV12-4 and TRBJ2-7; D gene ambiguous. The ends were cut back, 4 bases at V and 1 base at J, with 8 bases in the middle. The CDR3 has 13 amino acids.

This clonotype has just a few counts. The V and J genes are TRBV12-3 or TRBV12-4 and TRBJ2-1; D not certain. V dropped 7 bases and J dropped 5 bases, with 15 bases sitting between them. The CDR3 spans 14 residues. CDR3 in amino acids: CASTFVGFDNEQFF. CDR3 DNA sequence: TGTGCCAGCACCTTTGTGGGGTTCGACAATGAGCAGTTCTTC.

J is TRBJ1-4 and V is TRBV29-1; 7 bases are shared with TRBD1. Germline CDR1 is SQVTM and CDR2 is ANQGSEA. The J segment lost 4 bases and the V segment lost 7 bases, leaving 3 bases of the junction unmatched. The CDR3 sequence is 12 residues long. The CDR3 DNA follows: TGCAGCGCGGGACAGATTAATGAAAAACTGTTTTTT. Its translation: CSAGQINEKLFF.

The chain is built from TRBV3-1 and TRBJ2-3; D is unclear. Germline assignment: CDR1 LGHDT and CDR2 YNNKEL (reference sequence). The CDR3 has 16 amino acids. V lost 0 bases and J 6 bases, leaving 16 bases between the germline ends. The DNA for the CDR3 is TGTGCCAGCAGCCAAGACCCCCCCTCCCCCCGGGATACGCAGTATTTT. Encoded protein: CASSQDPPSPRDTQYF.

This clonotype was picked up a small number of times. This chain links TRBV7-2 with TRBJ2-7; no clear D. The CDR3 is 13 amino acids. The V end was cut by 5 bases, the J end by 4 bases, with 12 bases between. CDR1 is SGHTA and CDR2 is FQGNSA in the germline V gene. This CDR3 reads CASSPLYLYEQYF. The CDR3 DNA is TGTGCCAGCAGCCCCCTCTATCTGTACGAGCAGTACTTC.

The chain carries TRBV20-1 and TRBJ2-5, with 7 bases matching TRBD1. Germline V gene lookup returns CDR1 DFQATT and CDR2 SNEGSKA (reference sequence). V lost 6 bases and J lost 4; bases outside the gene matches: 5. The CDR3 is 12 amino acids. Written as DNA, the CDR3 is TGCAGTGCACGACAGGGAATAGAGACCCAGTACTTC. Translating gives CSARQGIETQYF.

The chain combines TRBV14 with TRBJ2-3; maybe TRBD1 (5 bases). The germline V and J ends were trimmed by 5 bases and 3 bases, with 12 bases remaining between them. Per the germline V gene, CDR1 is SGHDN and CDR2 is FVKESK. CDR3 length equals 14 residues. The CDR3 region has the DNA TGTGCCAGCAGCGACCGACAGTTAACAGATACGCAGTATTTT. Its protein is CASSDRQLTDTQYF.

The chain links TRBV6-6 to TRBJ2-3, with 9 bases that match TRBD2. Trimming took 6 bases from V and 2 from J; bases not matched to a gene: 3. This CDR3 comprises 14 residues. Germline assignment: CDR1 MNHNY and CDR2 SVGAGI (reference sequence). The CDR3 sequence is CASRREGLTDTQYF. The CDR3 nucleotides read TGTGCCAGCAGGCGGGAGGGCCTCACAGATACGCAGTATTTT.

This rearrangement joins TRBV2 to TRBJ2-3, with 7 bases identical to TRBD2. Germline-derived CDR1 and CDR2 are SNHLY and FYNNEI. With 4 bases clipped from V and 5 bases from J, the junction kept 3 bases outside the gene matches. There are 13 residues in the CDR3. CDR3 sequence (DNA): TGTGCCAGCAGTGGCGGGAGCGGAGATACGCAGTATTTT. Its protein is CASSGGSGDTQYF.

The chain combines TRBV12-3 or TRBV12-4 with TRBJ1-6; no clear D. V dropped 4 bases and J dropped 15 bases, with 13 bases sitting between them. The CDR3 has 12 amino acids. The CDR3 nucleotides read TGTGCCAGCAGTTACCGGCGCCTCCTCCTCCACTTT. It is translated as CASSYRRLLLHF.